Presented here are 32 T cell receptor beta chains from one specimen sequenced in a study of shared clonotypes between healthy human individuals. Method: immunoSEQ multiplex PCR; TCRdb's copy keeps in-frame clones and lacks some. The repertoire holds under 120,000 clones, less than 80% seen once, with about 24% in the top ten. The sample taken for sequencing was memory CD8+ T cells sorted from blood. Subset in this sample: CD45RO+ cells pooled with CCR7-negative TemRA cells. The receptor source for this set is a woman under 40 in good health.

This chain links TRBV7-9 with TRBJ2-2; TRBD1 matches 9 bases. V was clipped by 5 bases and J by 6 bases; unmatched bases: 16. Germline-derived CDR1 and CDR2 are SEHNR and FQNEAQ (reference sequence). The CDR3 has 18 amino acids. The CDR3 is CASSERGQGRGGPGELFF. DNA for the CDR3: TGTGCCAGCAGCGAACGGGGACAGGGACGGGGTGGCCCCGGGGAGCTGTTTTTT.

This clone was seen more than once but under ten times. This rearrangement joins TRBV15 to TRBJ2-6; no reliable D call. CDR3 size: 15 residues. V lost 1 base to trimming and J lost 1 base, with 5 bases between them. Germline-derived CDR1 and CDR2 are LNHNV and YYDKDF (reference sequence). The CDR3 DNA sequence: TGTGCCACCAGCAGAGGAAAGTCTGGGGCCAACGTCCTGACTTTC. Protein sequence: CATSRGKSGANVLTF.

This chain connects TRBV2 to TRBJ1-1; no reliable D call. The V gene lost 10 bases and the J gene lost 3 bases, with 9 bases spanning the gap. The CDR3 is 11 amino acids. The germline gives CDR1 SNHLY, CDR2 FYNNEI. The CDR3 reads CATAEYTEAFF. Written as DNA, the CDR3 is TGTGCCACGGCAGAGTACACTGAAGCTTTCTTT.

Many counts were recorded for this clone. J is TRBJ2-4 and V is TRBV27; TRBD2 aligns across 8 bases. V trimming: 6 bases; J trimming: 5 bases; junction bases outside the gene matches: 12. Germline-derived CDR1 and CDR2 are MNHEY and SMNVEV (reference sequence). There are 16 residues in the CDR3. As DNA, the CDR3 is TGTGCCAGCAGCCCGAGGGCTAGCGGGTACGAAAACATTCAGTACTTC. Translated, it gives CASSPRASGYENIQYF.

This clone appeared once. CDR3 region: CASSLGTGREETQYF. As DNA, the CDR3 is TGTGCCAGCAGCTTAGGGACAGGGAGAGAAGAGACCCAGTACTTC. This chain uses TRBV7-9 with TRBJ2-5; the match to TRBD1 covers 8 bases. Germline CDR1 SEHNR, CDR2 FQNEAQ (reference sequence). The V and J ends lost 1 base and 3 bases, in that order; junction bases with no gene match: 4. This CDR3 contains 15 residues.

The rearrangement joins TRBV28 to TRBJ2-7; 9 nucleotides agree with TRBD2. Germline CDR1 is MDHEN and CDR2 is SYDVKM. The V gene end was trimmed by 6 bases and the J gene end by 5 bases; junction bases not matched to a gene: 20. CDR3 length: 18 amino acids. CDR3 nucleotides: TGTGCCAGCAGCCTGAGAATTTTTTTAAGCGGGAGGTTGGACGAGCAGTACTTC. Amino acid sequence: CASSLRIFLSGRLDEQYF.

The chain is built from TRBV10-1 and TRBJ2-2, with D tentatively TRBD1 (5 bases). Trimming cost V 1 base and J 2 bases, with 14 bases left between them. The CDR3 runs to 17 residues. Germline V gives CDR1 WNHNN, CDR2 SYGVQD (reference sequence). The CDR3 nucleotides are TGCGCCAGCAGTGAGTTAGCCACAGGATTAAACACCGGGGAGCTGTTTTTT. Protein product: CASSELATGLNTGELFF.

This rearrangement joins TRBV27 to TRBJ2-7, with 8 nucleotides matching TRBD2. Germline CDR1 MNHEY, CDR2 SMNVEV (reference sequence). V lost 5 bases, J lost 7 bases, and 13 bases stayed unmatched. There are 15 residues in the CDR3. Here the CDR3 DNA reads TGTGCCAGCAGTCCCCTAGCGGGTGCGGTCCGTGAGCAGTACTTC. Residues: CASSPLAGAVREQYF.

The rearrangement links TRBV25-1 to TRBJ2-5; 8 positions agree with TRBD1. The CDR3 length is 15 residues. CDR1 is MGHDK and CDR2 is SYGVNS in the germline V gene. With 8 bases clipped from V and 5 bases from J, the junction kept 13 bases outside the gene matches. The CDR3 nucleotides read TGTGCCAGCTTAATTCCCGGGACAGGAGGGGAGACCCAGTACTTC. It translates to CASLIPGTGGETQYF. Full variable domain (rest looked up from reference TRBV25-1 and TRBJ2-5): EADIYQTPRYLVIGTGKKITLECSQTMGHDKMYWYQQDPGMELHLIHYSYGVNSTEKGDLSSESTVSRIRTEHFPLTLESARPSHTSQYLCASLIPGTGGETQYFGPGTRLLVL.

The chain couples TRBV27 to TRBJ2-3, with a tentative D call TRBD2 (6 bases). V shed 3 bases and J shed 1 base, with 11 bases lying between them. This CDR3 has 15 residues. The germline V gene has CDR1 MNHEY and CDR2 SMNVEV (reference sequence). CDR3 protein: CASSFLVAGTDTQYF. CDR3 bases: TGTGCCAGCAGTTTTCTAGTAGCGGGCACAGATACGCAGTATTTT.

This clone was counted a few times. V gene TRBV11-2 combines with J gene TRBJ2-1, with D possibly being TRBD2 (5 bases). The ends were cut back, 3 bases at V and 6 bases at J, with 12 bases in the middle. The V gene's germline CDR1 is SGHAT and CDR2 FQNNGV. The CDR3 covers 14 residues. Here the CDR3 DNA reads TGTGCCAGCAGCTTCGGACTGACGCCCAATGAGCAGTTCTTC. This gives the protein CASSFGLTPNEQFF.

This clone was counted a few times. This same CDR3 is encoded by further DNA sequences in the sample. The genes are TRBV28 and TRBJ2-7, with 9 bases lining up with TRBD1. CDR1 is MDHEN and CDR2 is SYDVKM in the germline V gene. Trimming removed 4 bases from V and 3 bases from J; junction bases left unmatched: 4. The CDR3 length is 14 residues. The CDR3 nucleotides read TGTGCCAGCAGTTGGGACAGGGCCCTCTACGAGCAGTACTTC. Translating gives CASSWDRALYEQYF.

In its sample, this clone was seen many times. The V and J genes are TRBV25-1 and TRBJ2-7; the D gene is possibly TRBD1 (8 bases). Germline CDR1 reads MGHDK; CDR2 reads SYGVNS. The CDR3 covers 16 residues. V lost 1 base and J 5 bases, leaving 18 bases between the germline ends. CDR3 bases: TGTGCCAGCAGTGAATTGGATACAGGGGGGGGAGACGAGCAGTACTTC. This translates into CASSELDTGGGDEQYF.

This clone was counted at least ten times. The CDR3: CASSFDFSGANVLTF. DNA of the CDR3: TGTGCCAGCAGCTTCGACTTCTCTGGGGCCAACGTCCTGACTTTC. V is TRBV6-1 and J is TRBJ2-6; D gene unclear. Trimming took off 6 bases at V and 0 bases at J, with 9 bases between the two ends. This CDR3 is built from 15 residues. CDR1 and CDR2 (germline): MNHNS, SASEGT.

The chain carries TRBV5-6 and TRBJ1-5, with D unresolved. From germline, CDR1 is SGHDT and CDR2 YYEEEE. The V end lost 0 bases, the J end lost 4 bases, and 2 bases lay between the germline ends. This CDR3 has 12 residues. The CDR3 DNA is TGTGCCAGCAGCTTGGAAAATCAGCCCCAGCATTTT. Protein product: CASSLENQPQHF.

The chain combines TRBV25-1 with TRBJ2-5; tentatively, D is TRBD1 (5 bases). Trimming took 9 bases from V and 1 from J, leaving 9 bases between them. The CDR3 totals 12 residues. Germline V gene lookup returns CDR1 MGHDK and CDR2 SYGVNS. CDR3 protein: CARRQIQETQYF. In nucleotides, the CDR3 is TGTGCCAGGAGACAGATCCAAGAGACCCAGTACTTC.

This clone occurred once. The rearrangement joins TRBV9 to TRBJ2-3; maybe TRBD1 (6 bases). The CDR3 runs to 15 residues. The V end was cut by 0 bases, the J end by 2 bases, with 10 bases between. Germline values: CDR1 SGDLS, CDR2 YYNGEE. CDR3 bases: TGTGCCAGCAGCGTAGTAGGACAGAACACAGATACGCAGTATTTT. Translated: CASSVVGQNTDTQYF.

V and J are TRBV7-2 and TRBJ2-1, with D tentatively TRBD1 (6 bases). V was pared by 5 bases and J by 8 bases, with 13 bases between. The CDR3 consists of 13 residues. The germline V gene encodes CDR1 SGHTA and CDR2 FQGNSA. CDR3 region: CASSISRGDEQFF. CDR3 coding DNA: TGTGCCAGCAGCATATCCAGGGGTGATGAGCAGTTCTTC.

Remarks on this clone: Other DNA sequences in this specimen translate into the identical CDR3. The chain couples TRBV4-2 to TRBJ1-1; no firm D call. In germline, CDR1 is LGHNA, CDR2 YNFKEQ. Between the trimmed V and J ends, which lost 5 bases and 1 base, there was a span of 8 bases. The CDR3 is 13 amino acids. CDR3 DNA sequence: TGTGCCAGCAGCTTGACGTCGAACACTGAAGCTTTCTTT. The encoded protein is CASSLTSNTEAFF.

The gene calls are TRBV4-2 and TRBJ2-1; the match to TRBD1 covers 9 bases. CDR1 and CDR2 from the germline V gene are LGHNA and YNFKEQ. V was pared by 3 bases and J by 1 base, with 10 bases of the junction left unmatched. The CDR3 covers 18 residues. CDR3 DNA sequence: TGTGCCAGCAGCCATCAAGCGCGGGACAGGGTTTCCTACAATGAGCAGTTCTTC. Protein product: CASSHQARDRVSYNEQFF.

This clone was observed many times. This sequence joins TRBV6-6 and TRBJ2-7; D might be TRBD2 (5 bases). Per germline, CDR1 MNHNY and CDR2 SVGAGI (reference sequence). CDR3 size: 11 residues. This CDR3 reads CATGKSYEQYF. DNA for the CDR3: TGTGCAACCGGGAAGAGCTACGAGCAGTACTTC.

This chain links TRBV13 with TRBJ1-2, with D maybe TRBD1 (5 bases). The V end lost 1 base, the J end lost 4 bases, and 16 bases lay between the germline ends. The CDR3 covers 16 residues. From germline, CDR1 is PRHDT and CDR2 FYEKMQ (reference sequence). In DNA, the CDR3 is TGTGCCAGCAGCTTAGAATTTGACAGCAGTATCTATGGCTACACCTTC. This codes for CASSLEFDSSIYGYTF. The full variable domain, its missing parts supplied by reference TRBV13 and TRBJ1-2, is AAGVIQSPRHLIKEKRETATLKCYPIPRHDTVYWYQQGPGQDPQFLISFYEKMQSDKGSIPDRFSAQQFSDYHSELNMSSLELGDSALYFCASSLEFDSSIYGYTFGSGTRLTVV.

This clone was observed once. CDR3 DNA: TGTGCCAGCAGCTTGGGGGGGAGGGCCCACGAGCAGTACTTC. Protein product: CASSLGGRAHEQYF. The rearrangement links TRBV5-6 to TRBJ2-7, with 7 bases identical to TRBD2. This CDR3 is built from 14 residues. The V gene end was trimmed by 0 bases and the J gene end by 5 bases; junction bases not matched to a gene: 5. Germline values: CDR1 SGHDT, CDR2 YYEEEE.

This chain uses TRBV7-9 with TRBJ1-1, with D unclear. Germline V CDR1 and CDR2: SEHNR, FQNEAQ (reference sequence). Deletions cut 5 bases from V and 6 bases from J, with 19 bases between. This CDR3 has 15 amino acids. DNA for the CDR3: TGTGCCAGCAGCCCCCCTCGGGGAGGAATGCCTGAAGCTTTCTTT. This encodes CASSPPRGGMPEAFF.

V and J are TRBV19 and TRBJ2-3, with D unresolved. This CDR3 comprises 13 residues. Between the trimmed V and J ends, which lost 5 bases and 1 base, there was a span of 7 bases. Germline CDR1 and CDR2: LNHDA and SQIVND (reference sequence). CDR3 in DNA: TGTGCCAGTAGTTCACCGGGCACAGATACGCAGTATTTT. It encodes CASSSPGTDTQYF.

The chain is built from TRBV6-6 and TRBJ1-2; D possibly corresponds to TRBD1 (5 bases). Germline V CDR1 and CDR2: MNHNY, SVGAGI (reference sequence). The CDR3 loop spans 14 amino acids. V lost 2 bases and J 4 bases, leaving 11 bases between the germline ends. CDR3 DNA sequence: TGTGCCAGCAGTTACATCCGGGGGTTCTATGGCTACACCTTC. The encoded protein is CASSYIRGFYGYTF.

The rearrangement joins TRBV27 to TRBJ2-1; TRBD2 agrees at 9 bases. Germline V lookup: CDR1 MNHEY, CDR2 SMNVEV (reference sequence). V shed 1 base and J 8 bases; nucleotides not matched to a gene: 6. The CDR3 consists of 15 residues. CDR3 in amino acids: CASSLYTSGLDEQFF. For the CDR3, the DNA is TGTGCCAGCAGTTTATACACTAGCGGGCTCGATGAGCAGTTCTTC.

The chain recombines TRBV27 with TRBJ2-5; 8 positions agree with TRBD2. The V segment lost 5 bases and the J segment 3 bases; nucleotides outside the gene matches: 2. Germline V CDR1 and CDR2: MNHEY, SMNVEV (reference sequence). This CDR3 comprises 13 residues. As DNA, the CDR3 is TGTGCCAGCAGTCTCGGGGGGGAAGAGACCCAGTACTTC. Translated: CASSLGGEETQYF.

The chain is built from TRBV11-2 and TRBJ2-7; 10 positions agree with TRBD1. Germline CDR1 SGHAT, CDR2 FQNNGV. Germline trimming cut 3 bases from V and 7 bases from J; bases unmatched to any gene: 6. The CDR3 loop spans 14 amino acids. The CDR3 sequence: CASSLGQGFWEQYF. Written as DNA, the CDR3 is TGTGCCAGCAGCTTGGGACAGGGGTTTTGGGAGCAGTACTTC.

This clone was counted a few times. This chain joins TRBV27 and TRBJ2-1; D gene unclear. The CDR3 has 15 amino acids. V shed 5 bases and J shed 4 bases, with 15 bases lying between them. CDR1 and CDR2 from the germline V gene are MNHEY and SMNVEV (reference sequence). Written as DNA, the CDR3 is TGTGCCAGCAGTACACTGGCTAATTCTTACAATGAGCAGTTCTTC. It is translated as CASSTLANSYNEQFF.

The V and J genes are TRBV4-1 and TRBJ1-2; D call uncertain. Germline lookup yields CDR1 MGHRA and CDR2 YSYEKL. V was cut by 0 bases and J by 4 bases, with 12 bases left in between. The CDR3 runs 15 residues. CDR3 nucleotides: TGCGCCAGCAGCCAAGAAGAGGCAGGCCCCTATGGCTACACCTTC. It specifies CASSQEEAGPYGYTF.

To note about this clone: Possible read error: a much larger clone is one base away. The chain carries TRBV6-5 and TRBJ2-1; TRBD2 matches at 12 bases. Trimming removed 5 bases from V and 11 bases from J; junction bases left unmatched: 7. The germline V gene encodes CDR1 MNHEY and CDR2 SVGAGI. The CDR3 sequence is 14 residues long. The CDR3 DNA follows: TGTGCCAGCAGTGAACTAGCGGGAGGTAATAAGCAGTTCTTC. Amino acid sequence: CASSELAGGNKQFF.